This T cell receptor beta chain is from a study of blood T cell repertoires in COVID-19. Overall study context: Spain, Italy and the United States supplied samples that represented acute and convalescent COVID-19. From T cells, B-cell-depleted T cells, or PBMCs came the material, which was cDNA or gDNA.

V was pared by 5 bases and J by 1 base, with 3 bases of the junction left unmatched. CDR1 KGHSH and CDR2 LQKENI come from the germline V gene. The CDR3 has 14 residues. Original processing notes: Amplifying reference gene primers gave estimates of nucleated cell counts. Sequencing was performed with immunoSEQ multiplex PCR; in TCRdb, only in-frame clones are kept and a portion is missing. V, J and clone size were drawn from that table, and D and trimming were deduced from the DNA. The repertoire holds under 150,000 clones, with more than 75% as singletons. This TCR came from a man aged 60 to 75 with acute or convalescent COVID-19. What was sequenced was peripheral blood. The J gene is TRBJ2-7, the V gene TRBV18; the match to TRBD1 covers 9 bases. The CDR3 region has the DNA TGTGCCAGCTCAACCGGGACAGGGTCCTACGAGCAGTACTTC. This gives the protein CASSTGTGSYEQYF.